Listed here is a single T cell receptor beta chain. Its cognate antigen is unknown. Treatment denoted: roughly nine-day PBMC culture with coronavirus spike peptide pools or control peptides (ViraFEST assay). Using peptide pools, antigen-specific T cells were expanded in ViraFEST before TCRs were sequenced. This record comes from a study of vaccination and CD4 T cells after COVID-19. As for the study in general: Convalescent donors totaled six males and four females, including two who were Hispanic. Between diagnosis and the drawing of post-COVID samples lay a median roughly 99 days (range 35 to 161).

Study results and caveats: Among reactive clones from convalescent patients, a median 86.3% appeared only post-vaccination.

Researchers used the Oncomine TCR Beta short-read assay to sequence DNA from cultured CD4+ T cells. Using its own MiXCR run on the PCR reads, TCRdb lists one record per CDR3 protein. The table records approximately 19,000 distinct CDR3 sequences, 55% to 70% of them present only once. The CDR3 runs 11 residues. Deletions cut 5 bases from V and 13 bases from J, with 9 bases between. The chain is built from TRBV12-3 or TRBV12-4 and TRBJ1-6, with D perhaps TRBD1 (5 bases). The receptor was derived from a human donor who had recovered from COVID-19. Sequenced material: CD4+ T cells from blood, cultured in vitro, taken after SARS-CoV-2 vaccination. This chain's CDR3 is CASSTGTPLHF. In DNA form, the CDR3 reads TGTGCCAGCAGTACCGGGACGCCCCTCCACTTT.